The T cell receptor (beta chain) under discussion was sequenced for a study of blood T cell repertoires in COVID-19 (TCRdb year 2020). Describing the broader study: Samples from collaborators originated in the United States, Italy and Spain and spanned both the acute and convalescent phases of COVID-19. The prospective study material was composed of cDNA or gDNA derived from T cells, B-cell-depleted T cells, or PBMCs. The dataset comprised deeply sampled blood TCRbeta repertoires from subjects exposed to, actively infected with, or recovered from COVID-19. A de-identified subject ID, COVID-19 status, age in years and sex were almost always included in the sample metadata. Where available, HLA class I and class II types were obtained from metadata supplied by the sample provider rather than from assay-based typing. Samples came from the ongoing ImmuneRACE study (first 160 participants) plus 1,254 subjects from 6 global collaborators. A freely available public database, intended as a resource for researchers studying the immune response to SARS-CoV-2, is where the repertoires were released. What the work shows at the level of the full study, not this receptor alone: The quantity of clinical and demographic metadata differed by source and by participant and was supplied without curation.

TCRbeta CDR3 regions were amplified from genomic DNA using the immunoSEQ Assay, a bias-controlled multiplex PCR. The original pipeline was this. The number of nucleated cells in each sample was estimated from the amplification of reference gene primers within the assay. To quantify the absolute abundance of each unique TCRbeta CDR3 rearrangement, sequence reads were collapsed and filtered. For each sample, productive Simpson clonality was calculated by taking the square root of Simpson's diversity index across productive rearrangements. Sourced from immuneACCESS, this table was stored by TCRdb with only in-frame sequences that have V and J called. A share of the clones is absent; for the studies checked, an unresolved V gene accounts for under half, and the remainder has no known explanation. V and J calls and clone size follow that table, whereas D and trimming were derived from the DNA. The sample data list 300,000 to 500,000 clones, and 70% to 90% of these were observed just once. The ten largest clones add up to around 0.91% of the sample.

In the prospective study, participants were 18 to 89 years old, resided in around 25 geographic areas of the United States, and were enrolled through a virtual design. In the prospective study, participants were assigned to cohorts based on the clinical history participants reported in a screening survey and a study questionnaire. In the prospective study, whole blood, serum and a nasopharyngeal or oropharyngeal swab were collected from each participant by mobile phlebotomists. Participants in the prospective study had the option to provide additional blood draws and questionnaires over a roughly two-month period. Blood samples from the prospective study were shipped frozen or at room temperature prior to DNA extraction. The CDR3 holds 13 amino acids from the cysteine to the phenylalanine. Only the CDR3 DNA stays, 39 bases, in frame from base 1. Sequences SQVTM (CDR1) and ANQGSEA (CDR2) are obtained from the germline V gene. V is reduced by 6 bases and J by 4 bases, leaving a spacing of 16 bases between them.

In regard to this clone: No antigen is known for it. No much larger clonotype is one base removed from it; base qualities were not supplied.

The source of this sequence is a woman in her thirties with acute COVID-19. The rearranged segments are TRBV29-1 and TRBJ2-7; the best D guess is TRBD2, with 5 bases matching. The sequenced material came from PBMCs or T cells enriched from blood (not recorded which). Here is the DNA: TGCAGCGTGATAAGCCGGACGGGGTACGAGCAGTACTTC. Its protein reads: CSVISRTGYEQYF.